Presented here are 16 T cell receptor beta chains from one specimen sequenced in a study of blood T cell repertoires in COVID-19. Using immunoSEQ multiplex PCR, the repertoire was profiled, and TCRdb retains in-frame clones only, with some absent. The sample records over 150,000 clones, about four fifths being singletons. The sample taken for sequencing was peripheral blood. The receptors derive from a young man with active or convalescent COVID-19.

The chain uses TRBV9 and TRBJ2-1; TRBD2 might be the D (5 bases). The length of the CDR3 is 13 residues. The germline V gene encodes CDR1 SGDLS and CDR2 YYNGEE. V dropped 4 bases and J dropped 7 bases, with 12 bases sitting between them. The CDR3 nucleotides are TGTGCCAGCAGCCCCCGGACTGGGAATGAGCAGTTCTTC. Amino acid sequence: CASSPRTGNEQFF.

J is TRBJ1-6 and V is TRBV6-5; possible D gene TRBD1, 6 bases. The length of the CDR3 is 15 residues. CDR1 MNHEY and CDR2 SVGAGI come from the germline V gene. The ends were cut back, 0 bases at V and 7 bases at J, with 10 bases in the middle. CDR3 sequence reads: CASSYSGRGNSPLHF. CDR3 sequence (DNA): TGTGCCAGCAGTTACTCTGGCAGGGGAAATTCACCCCTCCACTTT.

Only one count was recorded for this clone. The CDR3 reads CASSLSFTGLAGVPYEQYF. CDR3 DNA: TGTGCCAGCAGCTTAAGTTTTACGGGACTAGCGGGAGTCCCCTACGAGCAGTACTTC. V is TRBV7-2 and J is TRBJ2-7, with 14 bases fitting TRBD2. The ends lost 2 bases at V and 2 bases at J; junction bases unmatched: 11. Per the germline V gene, CDR1 is SGHTA and CDR2 is FQGNSA. CDR3 length equals 19 residues.

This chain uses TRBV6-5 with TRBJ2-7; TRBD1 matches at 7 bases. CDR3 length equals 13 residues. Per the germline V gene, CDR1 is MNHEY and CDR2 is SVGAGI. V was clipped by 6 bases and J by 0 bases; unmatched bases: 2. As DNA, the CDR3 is TGTGCCAGCAGGGGGACAGACTCCTACGAGCAGTACTTC. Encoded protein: CASRGTDSYEQYF.

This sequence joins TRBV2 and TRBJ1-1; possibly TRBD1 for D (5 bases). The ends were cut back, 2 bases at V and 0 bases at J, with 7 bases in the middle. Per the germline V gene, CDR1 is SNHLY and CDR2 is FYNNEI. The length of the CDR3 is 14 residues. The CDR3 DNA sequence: TGTGCCAGCAGTGAAAACAGGCTGAACACTGAAGCTTTCTTT. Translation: CASSENRLNTEAFF.

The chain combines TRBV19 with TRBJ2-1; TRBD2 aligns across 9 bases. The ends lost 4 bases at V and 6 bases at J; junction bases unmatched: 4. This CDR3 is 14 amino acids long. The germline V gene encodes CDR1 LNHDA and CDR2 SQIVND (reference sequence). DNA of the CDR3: TGTGCCAGTAGTAGCGGGGGGGCCTTCAATGAGCAGTTCTTC. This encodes CASSSGGAFNEQFF. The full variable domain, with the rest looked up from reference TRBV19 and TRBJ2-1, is DGGITQSPKYLFRKEGQNVTLSCEQNLNHDAMYWYRQDPGQGLRLIYYSQIVNDFQKGDIAEGYSVSREKKESFPLTVTSAQKNPTAFYLCASSSGGAFNEQFFGPGTRLTVL.

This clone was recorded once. The CDR3 region is CASSIGTENTEAFF. DNA for the CDR3: TGCGCCAGCAGCATCGGGACAGAAAACACTGAAGCTTTCTTT. V gene TRBV5-1 combines with J gene TRBJ1-1; 7 bases are a match to TRBD1. With 4 bases clipped from V and 2 bases from J, the junction kept 5 bases outside the gene matches. CDR3 length: 14 residues. Germline V gene sequence: CDR1 SGHRS, CDR2 YFSETQ.

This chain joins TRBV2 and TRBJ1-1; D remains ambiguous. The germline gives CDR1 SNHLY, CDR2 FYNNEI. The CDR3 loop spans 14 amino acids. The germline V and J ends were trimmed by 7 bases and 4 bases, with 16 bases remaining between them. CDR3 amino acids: CASTEGSWVTEAFF. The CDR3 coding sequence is TGTGCCAGCACCGAAGGGAGCTGGGTCACTGAAGCTTTCTTT.

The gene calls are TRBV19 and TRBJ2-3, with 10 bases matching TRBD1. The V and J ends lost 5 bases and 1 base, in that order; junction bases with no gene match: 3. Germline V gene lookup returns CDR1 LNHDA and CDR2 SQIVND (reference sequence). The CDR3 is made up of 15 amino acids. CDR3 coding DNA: TGTGCCAGTAGTTCCGGGACAGGGGGCACAGATACGCAGTATTTT. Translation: CASSSGTGGTDTQYF.

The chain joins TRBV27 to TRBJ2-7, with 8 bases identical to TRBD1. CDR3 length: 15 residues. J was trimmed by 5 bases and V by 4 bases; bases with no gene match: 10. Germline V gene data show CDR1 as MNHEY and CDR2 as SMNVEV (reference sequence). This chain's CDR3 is CASSSGQGPEDEQYF. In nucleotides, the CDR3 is TGTGCCAGCAGTTCCGGACAGGGACCAGAGGACGAGCAGTACTTC.

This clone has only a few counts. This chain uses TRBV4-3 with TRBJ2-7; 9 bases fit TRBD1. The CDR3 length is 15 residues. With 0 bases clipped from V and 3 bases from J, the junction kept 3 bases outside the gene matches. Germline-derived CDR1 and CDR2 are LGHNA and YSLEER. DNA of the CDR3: TGCGCCAGCAGCCAAGATCGGACAGGGGTCTACGAGCAGTACTTC. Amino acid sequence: CASSQDRTGVYEQYF.

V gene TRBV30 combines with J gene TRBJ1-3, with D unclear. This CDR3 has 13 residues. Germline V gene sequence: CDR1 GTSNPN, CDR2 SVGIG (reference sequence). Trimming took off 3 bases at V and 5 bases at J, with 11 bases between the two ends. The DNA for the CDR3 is TGTGCCTGGAGGGAGATCATGAGAAACACCATATATTTT. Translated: CAWREIMRNTIYF.

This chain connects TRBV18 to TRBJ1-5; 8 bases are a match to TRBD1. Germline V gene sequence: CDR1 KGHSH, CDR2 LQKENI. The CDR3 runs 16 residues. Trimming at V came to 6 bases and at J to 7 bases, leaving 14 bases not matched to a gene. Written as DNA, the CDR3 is TGTGCCAGCTCGGCCCTAATTGGACAGGGCTGGCAGCCCCAGCATTTT. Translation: CASSALIGQGWQPQHF. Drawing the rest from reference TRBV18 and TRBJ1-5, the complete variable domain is NAGVMQNPRHLVRRRGQEARLRCSPMKGHSHVYWYRQLPEEGLKFMVYLQKENIIDESGMPKERFSAEFPKEGPSILRIQQVVRGDSAAYFCASSALIGQGWQPQHFGDGTRLSIL.

The CDR3 nucleotides read TGTGCCAGTAGTATATTTGCGGGGAGCACAGATACGCAGTATTTT. It is translated as CASSIFAGSTDTQYF. This sequence joins TRBV19 and TRBJ2-3; a possible D gene is TRBD2 (6 bases). This CDR3 contains 15 residues. Germline-derived CDR1 and CDR2 are LNHDA and SQIVND (reference sequence). Trimming removed 2 bases at V and 0 bases at J, with 9 bases between.

The CDR3 nucleotides are TGTGCCAGCAGCTTATGGGCAGAGAACACCGGGGAGCTGTTTTTT. Its translation: CASSLWAENTGELFF. The chain is built from TRBV5-8 and TRBJ2-2; D is unclear. CDR1 is SGHTS and CDR2 is YDEGEE in the germline V gene. The V and J ends lost 2 bases and 1 base respectively, with 9 bases between them. The CDR3 is 15 amino acids.

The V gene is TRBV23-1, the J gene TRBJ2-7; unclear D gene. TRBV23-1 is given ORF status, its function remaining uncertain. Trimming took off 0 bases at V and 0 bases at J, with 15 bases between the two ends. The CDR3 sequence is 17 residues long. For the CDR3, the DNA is TGCGCCAGCAGTCAATCTGTTACCGAACTATACTCCTACGAGCAGTACTTC. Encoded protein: CASSQSVTELYSYEQYF.